The entry below describes one TCR beta chain. Its target is not known. The PCR used 60 Vbeta and 13 Jbeta primers. Profiled with immunoSEQ multiplex PCR; TCRdb holds only in-frame clones, not every one. The sample yields roughly 66,000 clones, 70% to 80% seen once. These data originate in a study of cytomegalovirus exposure and HLA in healthy donors. Study summary: A prior study identified roughly 110 million unique TCR beta sequences from about 179 million T cells. Study findings and constraints: Using a false discovery rate of 0.05, a later analysis showed that approximately 17,000 TCR beta sequences were associated with HLA alleles. In a later analysis, V- and J-gene trimming of beta chains associated with a DCLRE1C missense variant, replicated independently. A previous analysis found most TCR beta V segments productive roughly 87% or roughly 30% of the time.

From germline, CDR1 is SGHTA and CDR2 FQGTGA. The CDR3 runs 14 residues. The V and J ends lost 2 bases and 3 bases, in that order; junction bases with no gene match: 1. This chain joins TRBV7-3 and TRBJ1-2, with 9 positions matching TRBD1. The receptor was isolated from a man aged 50-60 years in good health and CMV-seronegative. Specimen: PBMCs. This CDR3 is CASSLDRGDYGYTF. Written as DNA, the CDR3 is TGTGCCAGCAGCTTAGACAGGGGGGACTATGGCTACACCTTC. Based on the CDR3 plus reference TRBV7-3 and TRBJ1-2, the full variable domain is GAGVSQTPSNKVTEKGKYVELRCDPISGHTALYWYRQSLGQGPEFLIYFQGTGAADDSGLPNDRFFAVRPEGSVSTLKIQRTERGDSAVYLCASSLDRGDYGYTFGSGTRLTVV.